A selection of T cell receptor beta chains follows, all from one sample in a study of blood T cell repertoires in COVID-19. Profiled with immunoSEQ multiplex PCR; TCRdb holds only in-frame clones, not every one. The sample yields 35,000 to 45,000 clones, roughly 90% seen once. Specimen: peripheral blood. The receptors shown here come from a human donor in a cohort sampled during active COVID-19. Each CDR3 is given without its conserved first and last residue. Fields, in order: D gene, J gene, V gene, CDR3 protein. The D gene is left open where the match is weak.

D: TRBD1
J: TRBJ2-1
V: TRBV5-1
CDR3: ASRGTGDYNEQF

D: TRBD2
J: TRBJ2-5
V: TRBV6-2/TRBV6-3
CDR3: ASSRWGGETQY

D: TRBD2
J: TRBJ2-3
V: TRBV9
CDR3: ASSGGGAGTDTQY

D: TRBD2
J: TRBJ2-1
V: TRBV20-1
CDR3: SASPRLADSEQF

D: TRBD1
J: TRBJ2-7
V: TRBV7-2
CDR3: ASSLASTGHLSYEQY

D: -
J: TRBJ1-2
V: TRBV4-2
CDR3: ASSQDRAGAIGYT

D: -
J: TRBJ2-7
V: TRBV5-6
CDR3: ASSPGQMYEQY

D: -
J: TRBJ1-2
V: TRBV2
CDR3: ASSEGGLGYGYT

D: TRBD1
J: TRBJ1-2
V: TRBV18
CDR3: ASSPFSAGLTGGAGDYGYT

D: -
J: TRBJ2-2
V: TRBV2
CDR3: ASSSVRAGELF

D: -
J: TRBJ1-5
V: TRBV12-3/TRBV12-4
CDR3: ASRRGRDQPQH

D: TRBD1
J: TRBJ1-4
V: TRBV18
CDR3: ASSPLQGADEKLF

D: TRBD1
J: TRBJ1-1
V: TRBV19
CDR3: ASSLGQGSTEAF

D: -
J: TRBJ1-5
V: TRBV19
CDR3: ASSISGTRGNQPQH

D: -
J: TRBJ2-7
V: TRBV6-1
CDR3: ASSDGGTYEQY

D: TRBD2
J: TRBJ2-5
V: TRBV5-1
CDR3: ASSSGLAGGQETQY

D: -
J: TRBJ2-2
V: TRBV7-2
CDR3: ASTAGSYTGELF

D: -
J: TRBJ2-7
V: TRBV10-1
CDR3: ASSENVASPFEEQY

D: -
J: TRBJ1-5
V: TRBV7-8
CDR3: ASSLSWLGGQSNQPQH

D: -
J: TRBJ2-7
V: TRBV3-1/TRBV3-2
CDR3: ASSHREGPYEQY

D: -
J: TRBJ1-2
V: TRBV2
CDR3: ASSERRQSPRGYT

D: TRBD1
J: TRBJ2-3
V: TRBV7-9
CDR3: ASSLGVDRVWPDTQY

D: -
J: TRBJ1-1
V: TRBV5-1
CDR3: ASSLKLDTEAF

D: -
J: TRBJ2-4
V: TRBV6-5
CDR3: ASNSRAKNIQY

D: TRBD1
J: TRBJ2-6
V: TRBV5-1
CDR3: ASSLDRGFSGANVLT

D: TRBD1
J: TRBJ2-7
V: TRBV2
CDR3: ASSPWDRSKEQY

D: TRBD2
J: TRBJ2-1
V: TRBV4-2
CDR3: ASSPLAGGTSDNEQF

D: TRBD1
J: TRBJ2-7
V: TRBV5-8
CDR3: ASSSRDRGNEQY

D: TRBD2
J: TRBJ2-7
V: TRBV7-8
CDR3: ASSYTARTSGGAEEQY

D: -
J: TRBJ1-4
V: TRBV5-1
CDR3: ASSLDGESAEKLF

D: TRBD1
J: TRBJ1-2
V: TRBV28
CDR3: ASSPPGQGYGYT

D: -
J: TRBJ1-2
V: TRBV11-2
CDR3: ASSLDTGWNYGYT

D: -
J: TRBJ2-1
V: TRBV29-1
CDR3: SGRTRARDNEQF

D: -
J: TRBJ2-3
V: TRBV3-1/TRBV3-2
CDR3: ASKEGGTSTDTQY

D: TRBD1
J: TRBJ1-1
V: TRBV3-1/TRBV3-2
CDR3: ASSLLRGQGNTEAF

D: -
J: TRBJ2-7
V: TRBV5-6
CDR3: ASSTVTAYEQY

D: TRBD1
J: TRBJ2-1
V: TRBV10-1
CDR3: ASRYRGKYNEQF

D: -
J: TRBJ1-2
V: TRBV7-2
CDR3: ASSPTPAASAGYT

D: -
J: TRBJ2-1
V: TRBV18
CDR3: ASSPQPTSPEAQF

D: -
J: TRBJ1-5
V: TRBV6-5
CDR3: ASSLRGNQPQH

D: -
J: TRBJ1-2
V: TRBV25-1
CDR3: ASGPGGVTNYGYT

D: -
J: TRBJ2-2
V: TRBV4-1
CDR3: ASSQPQENTGELF

D: -
J: TRBJ2-6
V: TRBV7-9
CDR3: ASSPGLVGANVLT

D: TRBD1
J: TRBJ2-1
V: TRBV10-1
CDR3: ASSPGQGRLDNEQF

D: -
J: TRBJ2-7
V: TRBV5-1
CDR3: ASSLGLGYYEQY

D: TRBD1
J: TRBJ2-5
V: TRBV10-3
CDR3: ATSRGQGGLSQY

D: -
J: TRBJ2-7
V: TRBV10-1
CDR3: ASSESRAGSGEQY

D: -
J: TRBJ2-1
V: TRBV6-4
CDR3: ASSEQIGSYNEQF

D: TRBD1
J: TRBJ2-7
V: TRBV6-5
CDR3: ASIGRGTGGFEQY

D: -
J: TRBJ1-3
V: TRBV7-2
CDR3: ASSPAVKGNTIY

D: -
J: TRBJ2-3
V: TRBV12-3/TRBV12-4
CDR3: AIKYTSTDTQY

D: -
J: TRBJ2-2
V: TRBV7-3
CDR3: ASSRDRPKNTGELF

D: TRBD1
J: TRBJ2-7
V: TRBV6-5
CDR3: ASSNPGQGNYEQY

D: -
J: TRBJ1-1
V: TRBV7-9
CDR3: ASSFGPNTEAF

D: -
J: TRBJ2-5
V: TRBV6-4
CDR3: ASSAQGGETQY